This T cell receptor (beta chain) comes out of a study of technical replicates of blood from a handful of donors. Germline V gives CDR1 SGDLS, CDR2 YYNGEE. This CDR3 spans 15 amino acids. The ends were cut back, 2 bases at V and 0 bases at J, with 9 bases in the middle. Profiling relied on immunoSEQ multiplex PCR, and the TCRdb table lists in-frame clones only, not all of them. The sample includes 55,000 to 75,000 clones, approximately 95% of them seen just once. The sequence derives from a human donor in good health. Some clones in this sample may be carry-over from other donors' samples. Sequencing was performed on PBMCs. The rearrangement joins TRBV9 to TRBJ1-3; D not certain. Here the CDR3 DNA reads TGTGCCAGCAGCGTCGAGGAGGGCTCTGGAAACACCATATATTTT. It yields the protein CASSVEEGSGNTIYF.